These T cell receptor beta chains were read from a single sample in a study of CD8 T cells in Susac syndrome. Each CDR3 protein is one row after TCRdb ran MiXCR on the immunoSEQ multiplex PCR reads. The sample holds approximately 150,000 distinct CDR3 sequences, 93% seen once. Sequencing was performed on CD4+ T cells from PBMCs. These receptors were collected from a human donor with multiple sclerosis. The CDR3 runs from the conserved cysteine through the conserved F or W. The D gene is left open where the match is weak. A clone size is listed for some rows: how often the clone was seen (once, few, many), or a class if it is expanded.

V gene	clone size	J gene	D gene	CDR3 DNA	CDR3 protein
TRBV7-3	NA	TRBJ2-1	TRBD2	TGTGCCAGCAGCATATTTAGCGGGGGGGCCGGGGGTGAGCAGTTCTTC	CASSIFSGGAGGEQFF
TRBV14	NA	TRBJ2-5	NA	TGTGCCAGCAGCCTGACTCACCAAGAGACCCAGTACTTC	CASSLTHQETQYF
TRBV2	NA	TRBJ1-2	NA	TGTGCCAGCAGTGAAATGGTTTCGTTCGACGGCTACACCTTC	CASSEMVSFDGYTF
TRBV2	NA	TRBJ1-4	NA	TGTGCCAGCAGTGGGACAGCGAGCTATGGTGAAAAACTGTTTTTT	CASSGTASYGEKLFF
TRBV10-1	NA	TRBJ1-1	NA	TGCGCCAGCAGTGAGTCGACGAGAGACACTGAAGCTTTCTTT	CASSESTRDTEAFF
TRBV2	NA	TRBJ2-1	NA	TGTGCCACTCTGACAGGAAGCTCCTACAATGAGCAGTTCTTC	CATLTGSSYNEQFF
TRBV6-5	NA	TRBJ2-4	TRBD1	TGTGCCAGCAGTTTTTCCGGGACAGGGGCAAACATTCAGTACTTC	CASSFSGTGANIQYF
TRBV5-1	NA	TRBJ1-3	NA	TGCGCCAGCAGCTTAATGCCGGAGGGAGGAAACACCATATATTTT	CASSLMPEGGNTIYF
TRBV18	NA	TRBJ2-2	TRBD1	TGTGCCAGCTCAGGGGACAGCACCGGGGAGCTGTTTTTT	CASSGDSTGELFF
TRBV29-1	NA	TRBJ2-2	NA	TGCAGCGCCAGGTTGACCGGGGAGCTGTTTTTT	CSARLTGELFF
TRBV18	NA	TRBJ2-1	TRBD2	TGTGCCAGCTCACAGGCGGGAGGGAATGAGCAGTTCTTC	CASSQAGGNEQFF
TRBV11-2	NA	TRBJ2-7	TRBD1	TGTGCCAGCAGTTTCCACGGGACAGGGTTATACGAGCAGTACTTC	CASSFHGTGLYEQYF
TRBV6-2/TRBV6-3	NA	TRBJ2-7	NA	TGTGCCAGCACCCGTCGGGGAGGGGGCTACGAGCAGTACTTC	CASTRRGGGYEQYF
TRBV20-1	NA	TRBJ2-1	TRBD1	TGCAGTGCTAGAAAAACTACCAGGGGGTTTGACAATGAGCAGTTCTTC	CSARKTTRGFDNEQFF
TRBV7-2	NA	TRBJ2-5	NA	TGTGCCAGCAGCTTTCAGACAGGCCAAGAGACCCAGTACTTC	CASSFQTGQETQYF
TRBV30	NA	TRBJ2-7	NA	TGTGCCTGGAGTCTAGGAGCGAAGCAGTACTTC	CAWSLGAKQYF
TRBV2	NA	TRBJ2-1	NA	TGTGCCAGCAGTGGGGTTGTTGGGGGTGAGCAGTTCTTC	CASSGVVGGEQFF
TRBV6-2/TRBV6-3	NA	TRBJ2-1	TRBD2	TGTGCCAGCAGCGGATCCGGGACTAGGTGGTACAATGAGCAGTTCTTC	CASSGSGTRWYNEQFF
TRBV3-1	NA	TRBJ2-3	NA	TGTGCCAGCAGCCCAAATGTAGCGACAGATACGCAGTATTTT	CASSPNVATDTQYF
TRBV5-4	NA	TRBJ1-2	NA	TGTGCCAGCAGCTTTCTCCAGGGTGCCGGTGGCTACACCTTC	CASSFLQGAGGYTF
TRBV5-1	NA	TRBJ1-6	NA	TGCGCCAGCAGCTTGAGGGGGACAACTGATTCACCCCTCCACTTT	CASSLRGTTDSPLHF
TRBV30	NA	TRBJ2-5	NA	TGTGCCTGGAGTTCCCTCGCGGGGAACGGAGAGACCCAGTACTTC	CAWSSLAGNGETQYF
TRBV5-4	NA	TRBJ2-1	TRBD1	TGTGCCAGCAGAATGAACTCAGGGGGTACCTACAATGAGCAGTTCTTC	CASRMNSGGTYNEQFF
TRBV19	NA	TRBJ2-7	NA	TGTGCCAGTAAGAAAAGGGACAATGCCTACGAGCAGTACTTC	CASKKRDNAYEQYF
TRBV7-2	NA	TRBJ2-4	NA	TGTGCCAGCAGTTGGGATCTTGGGTCGAACATTCAGTACTTC	CASSWDLGSNIQYF
TRBV20-1	NA	TRBJ1-4	TRBD1	TGCAGTGCATCGACAGGGGGCATCGGGAATGAAAAACTGTTTTTT	CSASTGGIGNEKLFF
TRBV6-2/TRBV6-3	NA	TRBJ2-1	NA	TGTGCCAGCAGTACCCACGCGGGTAGCTCCTACAATGAGCAGTTCTTC	CASSTHAGSSYNEQFF
TRBV20-1	NA	TRBJ1-2	TRBD1	TGCAGTGCTAGAGCTGACAGGGGCGGTCAAGGCTACACCTTC	CSARADRGGQGYTF
TRBV30	NA	TRBJ1-4	NA	TGTGCCTGGAGTCCCACCCGGACAGCAACTAATGAAAAACTGTTTTTT	CAWSPTRTATNEKLFF
TRBV7-9	NA	TRBJ1-2	TRBD1	TGTGCCAGCAGCTTATTGACAGGGACCTACACCTTC	CASSLLTGTYTF
TRBV6-6	few	TRBJ2-7	TRBD1	TGTGCCAGCAGTACGGGACAGGGGAGCTCCTACGAGCAGTACTTC	CASSTGQGSSYEQYF
TRBV2	NA	TRBJ2-2	TRBD2	TGTGCCAGCAGCCTAGCGGGGGGGCCGTACACCGGGGAGCTGTTTTTT	CASSLAGGPYTGELFF
TRBV28	once	TRBJ2-1	NA	TGTGCCAGCACCCCGGCGGACAGACACAATGAGCAGTTCTTC	CASTPADRHNEQFF
TRBV24-1	NA	TRBJ1-1	NA	TGTGCCACCAGTGATCCCACAAGGCCTGAAGCTTTCTTT	CATSDPTRPEAFF
TRBV7-3	NA	TRBJ2-1	NA	TGTGCCAGCAGCCACTACGGGGGTAGGCTAGGGCACAATGAGCAGTTCTTC	CASSHYGGRLGHNEQFF
TRBV30	NA	TRBJ2-5	NA	TGTGCCACCTCCCCGCATCAAGAGACCCAGTACTTC	CATSPHQETQYF
TRBV2	NA	TRBJ2-3	TRBD1	TGTGCCAGCAGTGACAGGGGGCCAGATACGCAGTATTTT	CASSDRGPDTQYF
TRBV7-9	NA	TRBJ2-3	NA	TGTGCCAGCAGCTTAGTGTCTAGCGAGGATACGCAGTATTTT	CASSLVSSEDTQYF
TRBV5-1	NA	TRBJ2-3	TRBD1	TGCGCCAGCACCAGGACAGGGTCTAGCACAGATACGCAGTATTTT	CASTRTGSSTDTQYF
TRBV21-1	NA	TRBJ1-6	NA	TGTGCCAGCAGCGGAGCCGGGGCCGTTTCACCCCTCCACTTT	CASSGAGAVSPLHF